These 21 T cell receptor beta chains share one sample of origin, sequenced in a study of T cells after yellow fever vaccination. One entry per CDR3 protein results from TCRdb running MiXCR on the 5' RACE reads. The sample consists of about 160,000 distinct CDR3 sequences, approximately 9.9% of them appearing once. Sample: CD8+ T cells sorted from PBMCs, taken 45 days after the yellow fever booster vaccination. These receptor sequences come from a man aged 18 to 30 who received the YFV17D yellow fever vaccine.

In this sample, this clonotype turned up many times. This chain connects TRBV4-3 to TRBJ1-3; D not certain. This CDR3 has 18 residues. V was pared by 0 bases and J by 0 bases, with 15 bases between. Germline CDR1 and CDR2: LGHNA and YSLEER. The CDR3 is CASSQDSTFAISGNTIYF. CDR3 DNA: TGCGCCAGCAGCCAAGATAGCACGTTTGCTATCTCTGGAAACACCATATATTTT.

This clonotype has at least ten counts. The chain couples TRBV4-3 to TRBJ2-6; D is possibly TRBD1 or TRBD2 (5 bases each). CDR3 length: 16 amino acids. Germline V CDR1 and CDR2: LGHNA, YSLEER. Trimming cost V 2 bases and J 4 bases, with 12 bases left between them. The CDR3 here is CASSQRDGWGANVLTF. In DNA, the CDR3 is TGCGCCAGCAGCCAACGGGACGGGTGGGGGGCCAACGTCCTGACTTTC.

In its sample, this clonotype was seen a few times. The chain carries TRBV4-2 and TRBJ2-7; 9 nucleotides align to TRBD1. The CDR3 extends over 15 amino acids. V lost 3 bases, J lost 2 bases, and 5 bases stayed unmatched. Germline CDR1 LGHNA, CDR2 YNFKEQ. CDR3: CASSQGTGITYEQYF. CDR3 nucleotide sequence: TGTGCCAGCAGCCAGGGGACAGGGATAACCTACGAGCAGTACTTC.

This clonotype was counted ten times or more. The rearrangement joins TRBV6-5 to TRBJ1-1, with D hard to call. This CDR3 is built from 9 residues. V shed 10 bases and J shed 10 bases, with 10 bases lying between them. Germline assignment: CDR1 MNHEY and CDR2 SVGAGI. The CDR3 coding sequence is TGTGCCACCCACCACGGAGCTTTCTTT. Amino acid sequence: CATHHGAFF.

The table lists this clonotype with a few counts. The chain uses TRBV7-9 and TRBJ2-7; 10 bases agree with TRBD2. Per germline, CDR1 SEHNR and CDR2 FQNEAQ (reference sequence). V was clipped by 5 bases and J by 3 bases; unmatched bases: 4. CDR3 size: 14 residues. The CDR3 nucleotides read TGTGCCAGCAGCCCTAGCGGGGGTATCTACGAGCAGTACGTC. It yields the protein CASSPSGGIYEQYV.

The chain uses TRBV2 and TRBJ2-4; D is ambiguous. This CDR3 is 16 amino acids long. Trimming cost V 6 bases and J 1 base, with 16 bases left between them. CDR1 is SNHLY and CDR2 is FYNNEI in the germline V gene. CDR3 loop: CASRELLLGAKNIQYF. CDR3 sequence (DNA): TGTGCCAGCAGGGAACTTCTGCTTGGGGCCAAAAACATTCAGTACTTC.

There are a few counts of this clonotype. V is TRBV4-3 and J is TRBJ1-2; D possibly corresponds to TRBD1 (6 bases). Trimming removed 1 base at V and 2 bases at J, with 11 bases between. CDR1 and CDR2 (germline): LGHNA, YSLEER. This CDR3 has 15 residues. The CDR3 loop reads CASSQVRGLNYGYTF. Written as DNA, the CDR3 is TGCGCCAGCAGCCAAGTTCGGGGGCTGAACTATGGCTACACCTTC.

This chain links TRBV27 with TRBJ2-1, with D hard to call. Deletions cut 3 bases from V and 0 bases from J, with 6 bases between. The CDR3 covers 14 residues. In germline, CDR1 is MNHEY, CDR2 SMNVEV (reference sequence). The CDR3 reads CASSFISSYNEQFF. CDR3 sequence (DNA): TGTGCCAGCAGTTTCATAAGCTCCTACAATGAGCAGTTCTTC.

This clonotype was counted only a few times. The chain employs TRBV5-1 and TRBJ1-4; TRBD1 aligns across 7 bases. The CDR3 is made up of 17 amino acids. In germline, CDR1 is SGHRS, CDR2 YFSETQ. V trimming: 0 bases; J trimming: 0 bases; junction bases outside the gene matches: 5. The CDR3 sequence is CASSLGTTGATNEKLFF. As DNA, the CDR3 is TGCGCCAGCAGCTTGGGAACTACAGGGGCAACTAATGAAAAACTGTTTTTT.

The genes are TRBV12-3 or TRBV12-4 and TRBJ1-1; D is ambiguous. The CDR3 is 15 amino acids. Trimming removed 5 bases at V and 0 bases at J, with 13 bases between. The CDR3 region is CASSPVGRMNTEAFF. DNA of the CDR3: TGTGCCAGCAGTCCCGTCGGACGGATGAACACTGAAGCTTTCTTT.

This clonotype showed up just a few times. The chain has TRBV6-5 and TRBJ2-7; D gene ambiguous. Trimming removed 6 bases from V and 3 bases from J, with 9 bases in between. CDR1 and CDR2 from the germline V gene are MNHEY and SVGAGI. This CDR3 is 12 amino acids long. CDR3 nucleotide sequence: TGTGCCAGCAGACGGACCCTCTACGAGCAGTACTTC. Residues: CASRRTLYEQYF.

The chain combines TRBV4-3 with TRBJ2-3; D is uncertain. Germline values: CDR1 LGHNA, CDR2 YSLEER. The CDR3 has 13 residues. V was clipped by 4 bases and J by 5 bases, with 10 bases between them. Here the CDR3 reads CASSPVIEDTQYF. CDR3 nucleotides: TGCGCCAGCAGCCCAGTGATAGAAGATACGCAGTATTTT.

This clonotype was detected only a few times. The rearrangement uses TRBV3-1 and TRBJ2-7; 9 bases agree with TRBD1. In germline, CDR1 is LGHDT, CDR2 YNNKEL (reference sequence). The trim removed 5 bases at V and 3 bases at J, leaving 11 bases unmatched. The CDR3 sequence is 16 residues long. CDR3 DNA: TGTGCCAGCAGCTTCCGGACAGGGGAGATGGACTACGAGCAGTACTTC. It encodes CASSFRTGEMDYEQYF.

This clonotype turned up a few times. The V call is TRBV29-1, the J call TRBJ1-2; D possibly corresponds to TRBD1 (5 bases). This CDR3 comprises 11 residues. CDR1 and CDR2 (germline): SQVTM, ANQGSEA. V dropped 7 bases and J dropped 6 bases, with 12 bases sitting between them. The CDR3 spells CSAGGEDGYTF. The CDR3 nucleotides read TGCAGCGCCGGGGGAGAGGATGGCTACACCTTC.

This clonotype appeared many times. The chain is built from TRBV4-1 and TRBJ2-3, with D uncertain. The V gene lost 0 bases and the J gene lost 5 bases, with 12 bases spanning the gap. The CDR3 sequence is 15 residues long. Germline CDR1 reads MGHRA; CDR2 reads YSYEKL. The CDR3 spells CASSQDQAAGDTQYF. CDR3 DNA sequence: TGCGCCAGCAGCCAAGACCAGGCAGCCGGAGATACGCAGTATTTT.

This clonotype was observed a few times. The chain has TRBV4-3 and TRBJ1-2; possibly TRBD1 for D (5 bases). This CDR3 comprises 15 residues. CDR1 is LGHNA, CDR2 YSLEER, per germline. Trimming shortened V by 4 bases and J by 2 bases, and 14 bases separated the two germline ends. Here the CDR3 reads CASSPTRTQNYGYTF. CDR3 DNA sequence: TGCGCCAGCAGCCCCACCCGGACACAAAACTATGGCTACACCTTC.

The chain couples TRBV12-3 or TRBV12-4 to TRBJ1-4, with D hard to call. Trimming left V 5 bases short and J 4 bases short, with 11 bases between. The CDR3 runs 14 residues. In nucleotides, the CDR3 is TGTGCCAGCAGTATGTCAGAGATTAATGAAAAACTGTTTTTT. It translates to CASSMSEINEKLFF.

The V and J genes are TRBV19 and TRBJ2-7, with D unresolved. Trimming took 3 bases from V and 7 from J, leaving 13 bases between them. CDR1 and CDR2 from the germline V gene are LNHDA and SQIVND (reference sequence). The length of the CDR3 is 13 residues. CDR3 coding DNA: TGTGCCAGTAGTATTCGTGCCGCTTGGGAGCAGTACTTC. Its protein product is CASSIRAAWEQYF.

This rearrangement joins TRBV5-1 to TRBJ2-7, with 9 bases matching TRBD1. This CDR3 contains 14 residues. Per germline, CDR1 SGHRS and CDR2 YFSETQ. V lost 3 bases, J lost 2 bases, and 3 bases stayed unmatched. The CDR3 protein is CASSWGQGAYEQYV. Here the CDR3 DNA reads TGCGCCAGCAGCTGGGGACAGGGCGCCTACGAGCAGTACGTC.

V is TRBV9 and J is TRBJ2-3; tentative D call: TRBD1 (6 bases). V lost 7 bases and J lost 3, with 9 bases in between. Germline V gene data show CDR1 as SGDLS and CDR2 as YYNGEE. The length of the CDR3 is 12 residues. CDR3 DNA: TGTGCCAGCGGGCAGGGGACAGATACGCAGTATTTT. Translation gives CASGQGTDTQYF. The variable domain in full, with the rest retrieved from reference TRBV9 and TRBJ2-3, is DSGVTQTPKHLITATGQRVTLRCSPRSGDLSVYWYQQSLDQGLQFLIQYYNGEERAKGNILERFSAQQFPDLHSELNLSSLELGDSALYFCASGQGTDTQYFGPGTRLTVL.

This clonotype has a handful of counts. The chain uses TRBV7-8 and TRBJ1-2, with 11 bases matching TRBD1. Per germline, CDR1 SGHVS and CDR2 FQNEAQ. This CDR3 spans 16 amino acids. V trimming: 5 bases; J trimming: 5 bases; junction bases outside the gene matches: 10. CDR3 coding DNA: TGTGCCAGCAGCCGTCGGACAGGGGGCGATCGTTATGGCTACACCTTC. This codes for CASSRRTGGDRYGYTF.